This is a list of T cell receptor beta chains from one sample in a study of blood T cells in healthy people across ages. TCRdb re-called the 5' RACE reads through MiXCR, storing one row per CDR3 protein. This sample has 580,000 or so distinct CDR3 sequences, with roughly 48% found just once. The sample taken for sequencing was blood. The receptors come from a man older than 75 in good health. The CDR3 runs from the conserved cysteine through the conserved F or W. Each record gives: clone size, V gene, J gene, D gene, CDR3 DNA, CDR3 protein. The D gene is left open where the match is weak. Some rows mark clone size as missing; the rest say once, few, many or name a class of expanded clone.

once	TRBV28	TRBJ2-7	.	TGTGCCAGCAGACGACAGGAGTACGAGCAGTACTTC	CASRRQEYEQYF
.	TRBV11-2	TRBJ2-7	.	TGTGCCAGCAGCTTAGATAGGGCTTCCGAGCAGTACTTC	CASSLDRASEQYF
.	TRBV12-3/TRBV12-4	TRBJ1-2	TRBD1	TGTGCCGGCAGTCAACAGGGGGCTGGGGGCTACACCTTC	CAGSQQGAGGYTF
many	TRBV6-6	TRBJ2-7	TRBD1	TGTGCCAGCAGTTACGGTCAGGGGGTGCTCGAGCAGTACTTC	CASSYGQGVLEQYF
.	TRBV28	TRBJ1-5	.	TGTGCCAGCAGTTTGCCCCTAGGGAGTGGCAATCAGCCCCAGCATTTT	CASSLPLGSGNQPQHF
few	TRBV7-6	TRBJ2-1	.	TGTGCCAGCAGCCAACGGGAGCCGCAAGGGGGGAATGAGCAGTTCTTC	CASSQREPQGGNEQFF
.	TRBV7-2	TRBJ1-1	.	TGTGCCAGCAGCTTAGACCCCGTTAACAGGGACGCTTTCTTT	CASSLDPVNRDAFF
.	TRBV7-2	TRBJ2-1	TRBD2	TGTGCCAGCAGCTTAGTCCTAGCGGGGCACAATGAGCAGTTCTTC	CASSLVLAGHNEQFF
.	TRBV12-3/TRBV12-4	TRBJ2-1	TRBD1	TGTGCCAGCAGTGCCCTTAGGACAGGGAACATGCTCCGGCAGTTCTTC	CASSALRTGNMLRQFF
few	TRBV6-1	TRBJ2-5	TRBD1	TGTGCCAGCAGGGACAGGGGAGGAGAGACCCAGTACTTC	CASRDRGGETQYF
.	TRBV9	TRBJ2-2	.	TGTGCCAGCAGCGTAACTTCTTGGGCAGGGGAGCTGTTTTTT	CASSVTSWAGELFF
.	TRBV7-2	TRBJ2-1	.	TGTGCCAGCGGGGTTCAGGGGGGATACAATGAGCAGTTCTTC	CASGVQGGYNEQFF
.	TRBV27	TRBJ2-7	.	TGTGCCAGCAGGGCAGGCCTCTCCTACGAGCAGTACTTC	CASRAGLSYEQYF
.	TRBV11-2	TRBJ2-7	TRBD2	TGTGCCAGCAGCTCCTACCGCAGCGGGAGATCCCACGAGCAGTACTTC	CASSSYRSGRSHEQYF
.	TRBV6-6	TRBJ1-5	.	TGTGCCAGCAGTTACACTATGGGGGATCAGCCCCAGCATTTT	CASSYTMGDQPQHF
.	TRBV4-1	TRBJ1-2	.	TGCGCCAGCAGCCGGTTACAGGGAGCTAACTATGGCTACACCTTC	CASSRLQGANYGYTF
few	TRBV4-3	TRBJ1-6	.	TGCGCCAGCAGCCCGAGGACAGTTGGGAATAATTCACCCCTCCACTTT	CASSPRTVGNNSPLHF
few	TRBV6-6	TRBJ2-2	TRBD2	TGTGCCAGCAGTCTTTTAGCGGGAGGTAACACCGGGGAGCTGTTTTTT	CASSLLAGGNTGELFF
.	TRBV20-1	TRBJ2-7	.	TGCAGTGCTAGAGCTACTAGAGAGTACGAGCAGTACTTC	CSARATREYEQYF
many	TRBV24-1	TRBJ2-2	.	TGTGCCACCAGTGATTGGTCCCGGACTCCGAACACCGGGGAGCTGTTTTTT	CATSDWSRTPNTGELFF
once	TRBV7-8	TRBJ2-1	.	TGTGCCAGCAGCTTAACCCCACGCCTAGGTGAGCAGTTCTTC	CASSLTPRLGEQFF
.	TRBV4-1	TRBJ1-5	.	TGCGCCAGCAGCCAAGAAGGGCTCGGCAGTCAGCCCCAGCATTTT	CASSQEGLGSQPQHF
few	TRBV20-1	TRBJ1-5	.	TGCAGTGCTACCAGGGCCAATCAGCCCCAGCATTTT	CSATRANQPQHF
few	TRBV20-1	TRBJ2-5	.	TGCAGTGCTAACACCGGGCGGACCGTACAAGAGACCCAGTACTTC	CSANTGRTVQETQYF